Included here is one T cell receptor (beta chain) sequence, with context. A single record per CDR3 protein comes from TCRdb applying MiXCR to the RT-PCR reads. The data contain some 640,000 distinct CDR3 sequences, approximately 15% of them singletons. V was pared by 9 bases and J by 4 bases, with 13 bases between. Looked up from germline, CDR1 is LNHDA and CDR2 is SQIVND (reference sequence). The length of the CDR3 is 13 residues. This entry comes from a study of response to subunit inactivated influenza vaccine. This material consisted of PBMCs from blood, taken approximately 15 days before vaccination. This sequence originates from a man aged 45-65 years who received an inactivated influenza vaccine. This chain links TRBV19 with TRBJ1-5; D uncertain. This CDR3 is CASKSLLNQPQHF. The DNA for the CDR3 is TGTGCCAGCAAGTCCTTACTAAATCAGCCCCAGCATTTT.